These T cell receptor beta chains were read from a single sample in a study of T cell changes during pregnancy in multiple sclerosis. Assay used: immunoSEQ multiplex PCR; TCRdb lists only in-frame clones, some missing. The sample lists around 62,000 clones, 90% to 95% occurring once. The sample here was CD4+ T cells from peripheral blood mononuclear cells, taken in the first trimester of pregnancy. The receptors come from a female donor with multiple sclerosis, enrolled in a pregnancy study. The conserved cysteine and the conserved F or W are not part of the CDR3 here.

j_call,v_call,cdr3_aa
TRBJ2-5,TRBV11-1,ASSSAPGTSGPQETQY
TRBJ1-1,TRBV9,ASNRDMNTEAF
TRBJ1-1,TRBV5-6,ASSLAGTTEAF
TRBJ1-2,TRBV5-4,ASSLEGSRPRVYGYT
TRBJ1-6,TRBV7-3,ASSSSGTGASPLH
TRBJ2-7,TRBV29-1,SAQGQLYEQY
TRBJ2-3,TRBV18,ASSPGTGYTQY
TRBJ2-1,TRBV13,ASSSTGYSYNEQF
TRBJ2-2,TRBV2,ASSLTANTGELF
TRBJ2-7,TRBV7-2,ASSPTRTSGYEQY
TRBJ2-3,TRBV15,ATSAGGSTDTQY
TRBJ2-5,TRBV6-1,ASSFGQGALGTQY
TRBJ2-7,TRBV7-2,ASSLAGGYEQY